This T cell receptor (beta chain) appears in the sequencing data of a study of early T cells in non-severe SARS-CoV-2 infection. At the level of the study: Sequencing used unsorted whole-blood bulk RNA, so chains lack pairing.

Study-level findings and limits: Matches to VDJdb favored anti-spike CD8 responses and missed private and CD4 specificities.

The CDR3 extends over 16 amino acids. V gave up 2 bases and J gave up 5 bases, with 15 bases separating them. A note on this clonotype: Its matching antigen is unknown.

Each single cDNA molecule received a unique molecular identifier. TCRdb re-derived calls from the 5' RACE reads in MiXCR, one entry per CDR3 protein. This table holds 85,000 to 100,000 distinct CDR3 sequences, approximately 10% found once. J is TRBJ2-2 and V is TRBV12-3 or TRBV12-4, with D possibly being TRBD1 (6 bases). This clonotype was obtained from an adult who was a healthcare worker with PCR-confirmed SARS-CoV-2 infection or an uninfected control (not recorded which). Specimen: whole blood, collected at baseline. DNA of the CDR3: TGTGCCAGCAGTTTAATAGGGGGTTCAGATACCGGGGAGCTGTTTTTT. This sequence encodes CASSLIGGSDTGELFF.